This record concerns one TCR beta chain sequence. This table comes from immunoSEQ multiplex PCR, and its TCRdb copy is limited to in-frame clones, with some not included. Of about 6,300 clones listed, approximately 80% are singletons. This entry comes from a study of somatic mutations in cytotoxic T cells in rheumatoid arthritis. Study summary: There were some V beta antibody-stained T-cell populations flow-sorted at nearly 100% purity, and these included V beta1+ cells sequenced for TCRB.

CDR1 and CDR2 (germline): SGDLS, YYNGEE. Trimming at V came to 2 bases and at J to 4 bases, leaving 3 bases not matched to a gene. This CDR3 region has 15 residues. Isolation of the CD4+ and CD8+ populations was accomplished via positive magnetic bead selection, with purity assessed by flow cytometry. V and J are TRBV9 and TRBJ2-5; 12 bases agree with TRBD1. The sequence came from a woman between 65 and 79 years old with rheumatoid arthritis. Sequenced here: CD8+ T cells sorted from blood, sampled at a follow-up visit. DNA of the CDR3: TGTGCCAGCAGCGTCGGGACAGGGGGCCTAGAGACCCAGTACTTC. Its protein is CASSVGTGGLETQYF.